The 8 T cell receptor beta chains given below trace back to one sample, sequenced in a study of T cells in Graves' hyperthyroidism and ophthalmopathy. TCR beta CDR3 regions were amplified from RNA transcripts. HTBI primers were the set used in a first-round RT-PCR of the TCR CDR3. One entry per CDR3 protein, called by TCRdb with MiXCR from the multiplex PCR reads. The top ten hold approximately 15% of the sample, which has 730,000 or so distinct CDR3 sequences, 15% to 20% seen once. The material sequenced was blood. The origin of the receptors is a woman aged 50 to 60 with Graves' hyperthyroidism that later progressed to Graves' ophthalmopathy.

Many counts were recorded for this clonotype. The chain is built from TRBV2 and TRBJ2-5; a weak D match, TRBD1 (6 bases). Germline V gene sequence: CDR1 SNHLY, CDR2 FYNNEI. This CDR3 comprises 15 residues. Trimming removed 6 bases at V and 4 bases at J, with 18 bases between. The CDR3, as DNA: TGTGCCAGCAGCTCGAACAGGGTCTACGGAGAGACCCAGTACTTC. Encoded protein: CASSSNRVYGETQYF.

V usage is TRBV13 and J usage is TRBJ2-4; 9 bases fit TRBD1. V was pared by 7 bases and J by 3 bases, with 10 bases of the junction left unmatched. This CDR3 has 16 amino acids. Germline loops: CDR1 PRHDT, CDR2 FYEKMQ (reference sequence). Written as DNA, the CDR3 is TGTGCCAGCAATCGTCGACAGGGGGGTAGCAAAAACATTCAGTACTTC. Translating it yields CASNRRQGGSKNIQYF.

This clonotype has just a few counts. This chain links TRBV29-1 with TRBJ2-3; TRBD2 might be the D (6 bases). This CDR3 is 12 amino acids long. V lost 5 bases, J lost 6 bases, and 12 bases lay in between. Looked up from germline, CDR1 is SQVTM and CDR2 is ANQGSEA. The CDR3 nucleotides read TGCAGCGTTCGGGAGAGCGGGGATACGCAGTATTTT. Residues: CSVRESGDTQYF.

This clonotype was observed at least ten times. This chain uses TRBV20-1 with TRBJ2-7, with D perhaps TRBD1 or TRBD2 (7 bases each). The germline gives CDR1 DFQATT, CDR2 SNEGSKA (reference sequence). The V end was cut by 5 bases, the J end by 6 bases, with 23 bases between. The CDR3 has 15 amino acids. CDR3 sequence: CSALQGGWPGSEQYF. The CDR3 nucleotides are TGCAGTGCTCTCCAGGGGGGGTGGCCGGGGAGCGAGCAGTACTTC.

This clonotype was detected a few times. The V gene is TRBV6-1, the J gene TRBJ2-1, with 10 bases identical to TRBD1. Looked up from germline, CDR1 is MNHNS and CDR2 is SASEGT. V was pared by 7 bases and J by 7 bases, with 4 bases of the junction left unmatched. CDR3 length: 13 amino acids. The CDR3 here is CASMGDRGNEQFF. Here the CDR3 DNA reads TGTGCCAGCATGGGGGACAGGGGTAATGAGCAGTTCTTC.

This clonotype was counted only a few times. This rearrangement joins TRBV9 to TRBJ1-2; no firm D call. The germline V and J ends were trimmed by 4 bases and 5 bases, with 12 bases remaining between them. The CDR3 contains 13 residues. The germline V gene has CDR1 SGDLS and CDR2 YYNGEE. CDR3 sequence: CASSPDGRYGYTF. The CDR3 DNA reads TGTGCCAGCAGCCCCGACGGTCGGTATGGCTACACCTTC. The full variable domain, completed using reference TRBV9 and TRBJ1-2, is DSGVTQTPKHLITATGQRVTLRCSPRSGDLSVYWYQQSLDQGLQFLIQYYNGEERAKGNILERFSAQQFPDLHSELNLSSLELGDSALYFCASSPDGRYGYTFGSGTRLTVV.

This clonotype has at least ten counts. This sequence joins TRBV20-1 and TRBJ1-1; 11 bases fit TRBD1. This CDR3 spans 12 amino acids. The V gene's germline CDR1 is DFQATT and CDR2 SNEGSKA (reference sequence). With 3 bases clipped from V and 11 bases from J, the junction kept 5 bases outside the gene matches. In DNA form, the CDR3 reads TGCAGTGCTAGCGGGGGGGACAGGGGGGCTTTCTTT. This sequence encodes CSASGGDRGAFF.

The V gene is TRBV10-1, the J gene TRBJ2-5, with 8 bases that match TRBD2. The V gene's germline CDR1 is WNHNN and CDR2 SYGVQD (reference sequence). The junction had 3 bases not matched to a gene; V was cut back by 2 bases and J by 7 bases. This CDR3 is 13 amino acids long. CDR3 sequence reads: CASSEPGGGTQYF. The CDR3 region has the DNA TGCGCCAGCAGTGAGCCGGGAGGGGGGACCCAGTACTTC.